This TCR beta chain was recovered during a study of regulatory T cells in long-lasting Graves disease. Overall study results and limits: Favored usage of TRBV28, TRBJ1-2 and TRBJ2-5 was recorded in persistent disease.

Time point reported: newly diagnosed GD, antithyroid drugs for less than 3 months. TCR sequences were obtained from RNA taken from PBMCs. To make TCR beta libraries, researchers used iRepertoire HTBI primers and Arm-PCR of CDR3 regions. TCRdb passed the multiplex PCR reads through MiXCR, listing each CDR3 protein once. In the table there are around 480,000 distinct CDR3 sequences, about 16% of which are singletons. CDR1 and CDR2 from the germline V gene are MNHEY and SMNVEV (reference sequence). This CDR3 is built from 15 residues. Trimming removed 9 bases from V and 6 bases from J, with 21 bases in between. In regard to this clonotype: What it recognizes is unknown. Since a much larger clone is just one base distant, this may be a read error.

These records were also assigned to another study, of T cells in Graves' hyperthyroidism and ophthalmopathy. This second study says: Researchers ran a first-round RT-PCR on the TCR CDR3 using the HTBI primer set.

The clonotype was recovered from a man aged 40-49 years with Graves disease. The chain employs TRBV27 and TRBJ1-5; no clear D. The sample consisted of peripheral blood mononuclear cells (PBMCs), taken at new diagnosis, from a patient treated with antithyroid drugs. This CDR3 is CASRPSGEMGQPQHF. In DNA, the CDR3 is TGTGCCAGTCGTCCCTCGGGAGAGATGGGTCAGCCCCAGCATTTT.